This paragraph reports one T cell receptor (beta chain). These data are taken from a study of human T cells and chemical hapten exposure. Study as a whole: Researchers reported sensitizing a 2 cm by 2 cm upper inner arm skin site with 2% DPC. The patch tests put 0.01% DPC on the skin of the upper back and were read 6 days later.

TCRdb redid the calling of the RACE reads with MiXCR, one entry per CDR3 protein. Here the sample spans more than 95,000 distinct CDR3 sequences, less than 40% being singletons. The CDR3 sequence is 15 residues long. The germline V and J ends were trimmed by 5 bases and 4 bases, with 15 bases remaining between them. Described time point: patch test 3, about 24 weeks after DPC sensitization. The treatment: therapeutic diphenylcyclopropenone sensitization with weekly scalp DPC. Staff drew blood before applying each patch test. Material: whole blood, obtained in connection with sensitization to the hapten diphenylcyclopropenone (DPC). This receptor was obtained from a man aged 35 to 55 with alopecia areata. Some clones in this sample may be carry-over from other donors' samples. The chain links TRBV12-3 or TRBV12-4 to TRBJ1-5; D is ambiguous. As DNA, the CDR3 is TGTGCCAGCAGTCTCACTGCCGGTGGTAATCAGCCCCAGCATTTT. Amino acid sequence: CASSLTAGGNQPQHF.